This TCR beta chain appears in the sequencing data of a study of shared clonotypes between healthy human individuals. Study-wide findings and caveats: Generation probabilities were higher for clonotypes shared across all four sorted-subset donors than for unshared ones. Genetic and exposure-history diversity was limited by the small donor number.

As defined, naive CD8 cells were CD45RO-negative and positively selected for CCR7, with terminally differentiated effector memory CD45RA+ cells excluded. Trimming took off 0 bases at V and 4 bases at J, with 12 bases between the two ends. Looked up from germline, CDR1 is GTSNPN and CDR2 is SVGIG (reference sequence). The CDR3 totals 14 residues. Repertoires were generated with immunoSEQ multiplex PCR, while TCRdb's copy carries only in-frame clones and drops some. The sample yields under 2,000,000 clones, approximately 95% seen once. About this clone: What it binds is not known.

This TCR was recovered from a man aged 18 to 30 in good health. The rearrangement links TRBV30 to TRBJ1-1; D is perhaps TRBD1 (6 bases). What was sequenced was naive CD8+ T cells sorted from blood. CDR3 nucleotides: TGTGCCTGGAGTGTACTAGGGGGTGCCACTGAAGCTTTCTTT. Translated, it gives CAWSVLGGATEAFF.